This T cell receptor beta chain was obtained from a study of CD8+CD57+ T cells in acquired aplastic anemia. In its sample, this clonotype was seen many times. In patients chosen for sequencing, flow cytometry had shown CD8+CD57+ cell expansion. Each patient carried a diagnosis of severe acquired aplastic anemia. Profiles of TCR beta VDJ and CDR3 were generated from a genomic DNA template. One entry per CDR3 protein results from TCRdb running MiXCR on the reads. Of some 160,000 distinct CDR3 sequences listed, around 48% are singletons. This CDR3 region has 12 residues. Between the trimmed V and J ends, which lost 1 base and 4 bases, there was a span of 6 bases. In germline, CDR1 is SGHDT, CDR2 YYEEEE.

The rearrangement uses TRBV5-6 and TRBJ2-7; no reliable D call. The sequence was collected from a human donor with aplastic anemia. The material sequenced was sorted CD4+, CD8+, or CD8+CD57+ T cells (not recorded which) from PBMCs. CDR3 in DNA: TGTGCCAGCAGCTTGAGTGCTTACGAGCAGTACTTC. This codes for CASSLSAYEQYF.